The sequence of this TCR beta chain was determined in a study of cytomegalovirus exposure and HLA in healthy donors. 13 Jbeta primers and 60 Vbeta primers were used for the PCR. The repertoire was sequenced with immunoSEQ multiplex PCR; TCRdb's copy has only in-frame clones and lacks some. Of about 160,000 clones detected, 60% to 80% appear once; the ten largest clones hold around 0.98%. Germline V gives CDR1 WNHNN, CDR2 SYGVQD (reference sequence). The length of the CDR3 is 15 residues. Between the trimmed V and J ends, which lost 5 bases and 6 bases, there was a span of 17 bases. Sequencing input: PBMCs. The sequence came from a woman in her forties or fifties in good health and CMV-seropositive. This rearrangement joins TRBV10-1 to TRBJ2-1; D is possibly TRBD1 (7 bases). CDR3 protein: CASSPRQGGGNEQFF. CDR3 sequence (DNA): TGCGCCAGCAGTCCGCGACAGGGAGGAGGCAATGAGCAGTTCTTC.